This is a list of T cell receptor beta chains from one sample in a study of blood T cells in healthy people across ages. One entry per CDR3 protein results from TCRdb running MiXCR on the 5' RACE reads. The table shows about 1 million distinct CDR3 sequences, with more than 35% occurring only once. What was sequenced was blood. The receptors derive from a woman aged 55-75 years in good health. The CDR3 runs from the conserved cysteine through the conserved F or W. A D gene is named only where the DNA matches it firmly. Clone size is not always given. Where it is, it says once, few, many or a class for expanded clones.

TRBJ1-1 | TRBV7-2 | few | . | CASSLAMMTGWLNTEAFF | TGTGCCAGCAGCTTAGCGATGATGACAGGTTGGTTGAACACTGAAGCTTTCTTT
TRBJ2-6 | TRBV27 | . | TRBD2 | CASSHWTGGLAGAGANVLTF | TGTGCCAGCAGTCATTGGACAGGAGGACTAGCGGGAGCTGGGGCCAACGTCCTGACTTTC
TRBJ1-4 | TRBV3-1 | . | . | CASSPDGSNNEKLFF | TGTGCCAGCAGCCCAGATGGCTCGAACAATGAAAAACTGTTTTTT
TRBJ2-1 | TRBV20-1 | . | TRBD1 | CSASDRGIYNEQFF | TGCAGTGCTAGCGACAGGGGGATATACAATGAGCAGTTCTTC
TRBJ2-5 | TRBV6-6 | . | . | CASRLGGGRRIEQYF | TGTGCCAGCAGATTGGGGGGGGGCCGCAGGATTGAGCAGTACTTC
TRBJ2-7 | TRBV12-3/TRBV12-4 | few | . | CASSLGLPEQYF | TGTGCCAGCAGTTTAGGTCTTCCCGAGCAGTACTTC
TRBJ1-2 | TRBV7-9 | few | . | CASSLMVGVSGYTF | TGTGCCAGCAGCTTAATGGTGGGGGTCTCCGGCTACACCTTC
TRBJ2-7 | TRBV18 | . | TRBD2 | CASSPLSGRARMAREQYF | TGTGCCAGCTCACCACTAAGCGGGAGGGCTCGAATGGCCCGCGAGCAGTACTTC
TRBJ2-7 | TRBV5-1 | . | . | CASSLVPGSPYEQYF | TGCGCCAGCAGCTTGGTACCCGGGAGCCCCTACGAGCAGTACTTC
TRBJ2-5 | TRBV9 | . | . | CASSRRPDERYF | TGTGCCAGCAGTCGCAGACCCGATGAGCGGTACTTC
TRBJ1-5 | TRBV12-3/TRBV12-4 | few | . | CASSSSGTLWPQHF | TGTGCCAGCAGTTCCTCGGGCACCCTATGGCCCCAGCATTTT
TRBJ2-4 | TRBV6-1 | once | TRBD2 | CASLGLAGGEIAKNIQYF | TGTGCAAGCCTGGGACTAGCGGGAGGGGAGATAGCCAAAAACATTCAGTACTTC
TRBJ1-5 | TRBV18 | . | . | CASSPAMTGGNSNQPQHF | TGTGCAAGCTCACCAGCGATGACAGGCGGTAATAGCAATCAGCCCCAGCATTTT
TRBJ1-2 | TRBV7-9 | few | TRBD1 | CASSPKGRGQRDYGYTF | TGTGCCAGCAGCCCAAAGGGTAGGGGACAGCGCGATTATGGCTACACCTTC
TRBJ2-3 | TRBV9 | many | . | CASSVVGQPADTQYF | TGTGCCAGCAGCGTAGTGGGTCAGCCGGCGGATACGCAGTATTTT
TRBJ2-7 | TRBV10-3 | . | TRBD2 | CAISDPTSGYEQYF | TGTGCCATCAGTGACCCCACTAGCGGCTACGAGCAGTACTTC